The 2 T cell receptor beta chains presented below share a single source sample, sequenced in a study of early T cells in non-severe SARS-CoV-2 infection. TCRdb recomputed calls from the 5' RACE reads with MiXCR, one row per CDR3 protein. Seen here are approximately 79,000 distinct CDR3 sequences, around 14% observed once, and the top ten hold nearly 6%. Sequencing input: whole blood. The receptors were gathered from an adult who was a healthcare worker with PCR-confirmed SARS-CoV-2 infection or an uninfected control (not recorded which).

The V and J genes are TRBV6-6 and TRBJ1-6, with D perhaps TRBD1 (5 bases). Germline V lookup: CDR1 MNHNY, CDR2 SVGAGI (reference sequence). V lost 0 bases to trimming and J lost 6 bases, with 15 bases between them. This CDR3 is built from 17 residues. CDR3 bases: TGTGCCAGCAGTTACTCCGGTAGTGGGGGGACTAATTCACCCCTCCACTTT. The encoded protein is CASSYSGSGGTNSPLHF.

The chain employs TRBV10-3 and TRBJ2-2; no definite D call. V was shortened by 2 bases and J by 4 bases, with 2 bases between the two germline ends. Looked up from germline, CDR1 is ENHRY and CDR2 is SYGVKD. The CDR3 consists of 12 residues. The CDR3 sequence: CAISEPTGELFF. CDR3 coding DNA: TGTGCCATCAGTGAGCCCACCGGGGAGCTGTTTTTT.